Given below is one T cell receptor beta chain in context. It lacks a known antigen. No base quality information exists; no much larger clone differs at one position. Whole blood was collected in K2EDTA tubes by collaborating institutions according to the institutions' own protocols. For TCRbeta analysis, collaborator samples were shipped as frozen whole blood, as isolated PBMCs, or as DNA extracted from either sample type. The junction shows trimming of 3 bases on V and 0 bases on J, plus 14 bases between the germline ends. The cysteine opens and the phenylalanine closes a CDR3 of 18 amino acids. Only CDR3 DNA is held: 54 bases, read in frame from base 1. According to the germline V gene, CDR1 reads KGHDR and CDR2 reads SFDVKD. The record originates from a study of blood T cell repertoires in COVID-19 (dated by TCRdb to about 2020). At the level of the whole study: Samples covering the acute and convalescent phases of COVID-19 were provided by collaborators in the United States, Italy and Spain. The material from the prospective study consisted of cDNA or gDNA derived from T cells, B-cell-depleted T cells, or PBMCs. Deeply sampled blood TCRbeta repertoires from subjects exposed to, actively infected with, or recovered from COVID-19 were included in the dataset. The repertoires were released in a freely available public database intended as a resource for research on the immune response to SARS-CoV-2. Samples came from the ongoing ImmuneRACE study (first 160 participants) plus 1,254 subjects from 6 global collaborators. Nearly every sample came with metadata listing a de-identified subject ID, COVID-19 status, age in years and sex. Where HLA class I and class II types were available, the types were taken from metadata supplied by the sample provider, not from assay-based typing.

TCRbeta CDR3 regions were amplified from genomic DNA by means of the immunoSEQ Assay, a bias-controlled multiplex PCR. Regarding the original processing steps: Nucleated cell counts per sample were estimated from amplification of reference gene primers within the assay. To quantify the absolute abundance of each unique TCRbeta CDR3 rearrangement, sequence reads were collapsed and filtered. For each sample, productive Simpson clonality was calculated as the square root of Simpson's diversity index over productive rearrangements. In its TCRdb copy, this immuneACCESS table keeps in-frame sequences only and misses some clones. Where compared with another copy, unresolved V genes explain less than half of these, and the others have no known cause. V and J calls and clone size are copied from that table; D and trimming were computed from the DNA. Across this sample there are roughly 200,000 clones, with roughly 90% seen only once. The ten largest clones take up 1.5% to 2% of the sample.

The paper as a whole reports these results and caveats: The amount of clinical and demographic metadata varied by source and participant and was provided uncurated.

The sequenced material came from peripheral blood. The V and J segments used are TRBV24-1 and TRBJ2-6; a weak D assignment points to TRBD2 (7 bases agree). The sequence was obtained from a man between 65 and 85 years old with acute or convalescent COVID-19. In nucleotides, the sequence is TGTGCCACCAGTGATGCGGGGGCTCTGAGCTCTGGGGCCAACGTCCTGACTTTC. It translates to CATSDAGALSSGANVLTF.